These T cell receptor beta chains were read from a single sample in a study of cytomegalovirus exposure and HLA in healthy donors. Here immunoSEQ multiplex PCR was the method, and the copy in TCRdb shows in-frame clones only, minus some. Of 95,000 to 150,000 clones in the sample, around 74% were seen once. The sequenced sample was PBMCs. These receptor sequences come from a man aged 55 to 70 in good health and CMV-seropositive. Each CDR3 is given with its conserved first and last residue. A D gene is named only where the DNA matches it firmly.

CASSASGGALNIQYF	TRBV7-9	TRBJ2-4	TRBD2
CASSLYGRYNEQFF	TRBV7-6	TRBJ2-1	.
CSSSKHNWQGPLGYTF	TRBV7-9	TRBJ1-2	.
CATSRDRKQGGAQPQHF	TRBV15	TRBJ1-5	.
CASSLELAGAVDEQFF	TRBV5-1	TRBJ2-1	TRBD2
CASSPPGTGETYGYTF	TRBV18	TRBJ1-2	TRBD1
CASSWTGGENEKLFF	TRBV19	TRBJ1-4	TRBD1
CAWSNSFRETQYF	TRBV30	TRBJ2-5	.
CASSLPRSNYGYTF	TRBV7-9	TRBJ1-2	.
CASSSRVEETQYF	TRBV27	TRBJ2-5	.
CASSVGSEGPYEQYF	TRBV9	TRBJ2-7	.
CASSAGQGLGTEAFF	TRBV11-3	TRBJ1-1	TRBD1
CASSPPVGGVSNQPQHF	TRBV28	TRBJ1-5	.
CASSMDRNTEAFF	TRBV19	TRBJ1-1	.
CSVVGPKAGQGNYGYTF	TRBV29-1	TRBJ1-2	TRBD1
CASSQAKGQLNTEAFF	TRBV4-1	TRBJ1-1	TRBD1
CASSLEGGGTYEQYF	TRBV5-1	TRBJ2-7	TRBD2
CASLGQGKFGTAFF	TRBV18	TRBJ1-1	TRBD1
CASHRTGAHQPQHF	TRBV28	TRBJ1-5	TRBD1
CASSPSPSTSPLHF	TRBV28	TRBJ1-6	.
CASSPKWGGTEAFF	TRBV5-1	TRBJ1-1	.
CASSEDRGPSPLHF	TRBV6-1	TRBJ1-6	TRBD1
CAISDGGRGLDQPQHF	TRBV10-3	TRBJ1-5	TRBD1
CASSTRVVVTNEKLFF	TRBV19	TRBJ1-4	.
CASSRWTGGSGNTIYF	TRBV5-1	TRBJ1-3	TRBD1
CASSIMSGSSNYGYTF	TRBV19	TRBJ1-2	.
CASSLAGTGRSPLHF	TRBV7-8	TRBJ1-6	TRBD1
CASSLEAGGYEQYF	TRBV5-1	TRBJ2-7	TRBD1
CASSKSDRAHEQYF	TRBV10-2	TRBJ2-7	TRBD1
CASSQIGQASYEQYF	TRBV4-2	TRBJ2-7	TRBD1
CASRGILAGAREQYF	TRBV27	TRBJ2-7	TRBD2
CASSLVGGYSNQPQHF	TRBV5-1	TRBJ1-5	.
CASSSTPGVRQSPLHF	TRBV5-1	TRBJ1-6	.
CASSPGQGANTGELFF	TRBV18	TRBJ2-2	TRBD1
CASSVGGGPFYEQYF	TRBV9	TRBJ2-7	.
CASSLTGDSPNEQFF	TRBV7-3	TRBJ2-1	.
CASSPGTGAPETQYF	TRBV7-9	TRBJ2-5	TRBD1
CASSPREGARAFF	TRBV5-1	TRBJ1-1	TRBD1
CASRVEWGGSYEQYF	TRBV5-1	TRBJ2-7	TRBD2
CASSPRTGQETQYF	TRBV5-1	TRBJ2-5	TRBD1
CASSYRGTDTQYF	TRBV6-6	TRBJ2-3	.
CASSLRGGAYYGYTF	TRBV7-2	TRBJ1-2	TRBD1
CASSFDSYNEQFF	TRBV6-5	TRBJ2-1	.
CAWSVLGFGQSSYNEQFF	TRBV30	TRBJ2-1	.
CASRLNTGTPYEQYF	TRBV6-1	TRBJ2-7	.
CASSTRTSGRGDTQYF	TRBV5-5	TRBJ2-3	TRBD2
CASSLGTGGYNEQFF	TRBV11-2	TRBJ2-1	TRBD1
CASSSCPWGGNTEAFF	TRBV6-9	TRBJ1-1	.
CATSDTGMGETQYF	TRBV6-4	TRBJ2-5	.
CASSDIYEQYF	TRBV6-1	TRBJ2-7	.
CASSSGGYGYTF	TRBV11-1	TRBJ1-2	.
CASSFGFQETQYF	TRBV5-1	TRBJ2-5	.
CASRSGTTNYGYTF	TRBV6-6	TRBJ1-2	.
CASSYSRTGETEAFF	TRBV6-5	TRBJ1-1	TRBD1
CAWSRGAGYNEQFF	TRBV30	TRBJ2-1	.
CASSITRAATYTF	TRBV19	TRBJ1-2	.
CASSAGPQRTDTQYF	TRBV7-7	TRBJ2-3	.